This entry features one T cell receptor (beta chain) sequence. V was clipped by 1 base and J by 5 bases, with 21 bases between them. This CDR3 contains 18 residues. The germline V gene encodes CDR1 MNHEY and CDR2 SMNVEV (reference sequence). These data originate in a study of T cells in Graves' hyperthyroidism and ophthalmopathy. What was amplified from RNA transcripts were TCR beta CDR3 regions. HTBI primers were the set used in a first-round RT-PCR of the TCR CDR3. MiXCR, run by TCRdb on the multiplex PCR reads, gives a single entry per CDR3 protein. The sample holds approximately 510,000 distinct CDR3 sequences, less than 25% seen once.

The sequencing input was blood. J is TRBJ2-4 and V is TRBV27, with a weak D call TRBD2 (6 bases). This receptor was taken from a man aged 18 to 35 with Graves' hyperthyroidism. For the CDR3, the DNA is TGTGCCAGCAGTTTATGGGTACCCGGGACTCCGACCGAAAACATTCAGTACTTC. It translates to CASSLWVPGTPTENIQYF.